Here is one T cell receptor (beta chain) with its context. The method was immunoSEQ multiplex PCR; TCRdb's version includes in-frame clones alone and lacks a portion of them. The sample has approximately 150,000 clones, 75% to 85% seen once; the top ten hold under 13%. Germline CDR1 reads SGHRS; CDR2 reads YFSETQ. V shed 3 bases and J 4 bases; nucleotides not matched to a gene: 6. CDR3 length: 15 residues. The source of the sample is a study of blood T cell repertoires in COVID-19. Looking at the study overall: Donors in the United States, Italy and Spain gave samples during acute or convalescent COVID-19. The analysed material was cDNA or gDNA that came from T cells, B-cell-depleted T cells, or PBMCs.

This TCR was sampled from a human donor in a cohort sampled during active COVID-19. The sequenced material came from peripheral blood. The V gene is TRBV5-1, the J gene TRBJ2-3, with 9 bases matching TRBD2. This chain's CDR3 is CASSSTSGLADTQYF. The CDR3 DNA is TGCGCCAGCAGCTCTACTAGCGGGTTAGCAGATACGCAGTATTTT.